This TCR beta chain was sequenced for a study of cytotoxic CD8 clonotypes in ibrutinib-treated CLL. Study at large: Investigators reported about 24 partial and 2 complete responses; after median approximately 63 months, 14 patients remained remitted and roughly twelve progressed.

Findings of the study overall: Age-matched healthy donor levels were exceeded by baseline clonality, which tracked circulating CD8+ T-cell counts. Before falling back toward baseline at progression, clonality had risen at the time of ibrutinib response.

The sample holds a few counts of this clone. Its antigen remains unidentified. TCRdb keeps only in-frame clones here, not all; method: immunoSEQ multiplex PCR. The sample yields over 65,000 clones, about 64% seen once. Germline V lookup: CDR1 MNHNS, CDR2 SASEGT. This CDR3 has 12 residues. The V end was cut by 3 bases, the J end by 11 bases, with 12 bases between. Sequencing was performed on PBMCs, taken after 12 months of ibrutinib treatment. The sequence was obtained from a human donor with chronic lymphocytic leukemia. The gene calls are TRBV6-1 and TRBJ2-3; tentative D call: TRBD2 (6 bases). CDR3 bases: TGTGCCAGCAGTGAGGAGGGTCTGAGGCAGTATTTT. This codes for CASSEEGLRQYF.